The 17 T cell receptor beta chains reported below all come from one sample, sequenced in a study of Ad26.COV2.S vaccination and SARS-CoV-2 variants. Repertoires were generated with immunoSEQ multiplex PCR, while TCRdb's copy carries only in-frame clones and drops some. In the table there are fewer than 800,000 clones, 70% to 90% of which are singletons. Treatment described: about 20 received Ad26.COV2.S at low or high dose, single or two shots; about 5 received placebo; per-sample allocation not given. After the first vaccine or placebo injection, samples were drawn on day 63. The sample was peripheral blood, taken in a trial of Ad26.COV2.S vaccine versus placebo. These TCRs come from a person between 18 and 65 years old who received the Ad26.COV2.S COVID-19 vaccine or a placebo.

The chain couples TRBV19 to TRBJ2-5; D is uncertain. Trimming stripped 6 bases from V and 0 bases from J, with 5 bases between. The germline gives CDR1 LNHDA, CDR2 SQIVND (reference sequence). The CDR3 extends over 12 amino acids. The CDR3 coding sequence is TGTGCCAGTAGGGGGTACCAAGAGACCCAGTACTTC. Its protein is CASRGYQETQYF.

The rearrangement uses TRBV5-8 and TRBJ1-5, with 7 bases matching TRBD1. The V gene end was trimmed by 4 bases and the J gene end by 1 base; junction bases not matched to a gene: 14. Germline CDR1 SGHTS, CDR2 YDEGEE. The CDR3 is 18 residues long. The CDR3 region has the DNA TGTGCCAGCAGCACCCAGAACCGACAGGGCTGGAGCAATCAGCCCCAGCATTTT. Translation: CASSTQNRQGWSNQPQHF.

The chain employs TRBV2 and TRBJ2-6; TRBD1 agrees at 9 bases. V gave up 7 bases and J gave up 0 bases; unmatched junction bases: 13. Germline V CDR1 and CDR2: SNHLY, FYNNEI. There are 19 residues in the CDR3. CDR3 DNA: TGTGCCAGCACCACCGACTTACCGGGACAGGGCTCTGGGGCCAACGTCCTGACTTTC. The encoded protein is CASTTDLPGQGSGANVLTF.

This chain uses TRBV29-1 with TRBJ2-5; D remains unclear. The CDR3 extends over 9 amino acids. Germline CDR1 SQVTM, CDR2 ANQGSEA. Trimming took off 4 bases at V and 9 bases at J, with 6 bases between the two ends. The CDR3 here is CSVAPAQYF. The CDR3 DNA follows: TGCAGCGTTGCCCCGGCCCAGTACTTC.

This clone was found a few times. The rearrangement links TRBV6-1 to TRBJ1-2; TRBD1 aligns across 7 bases. The V and J ends lost 4 bases and 0 bases, in that order; junction bases with no gene match: 11. The CDR3 consists of 17 residues. Per germline, CDR1 MNHNS and CDR2 SASEGT. Written as DNA, the CDR3 is TGTGCCAGCAGTGGTGACAGGGAAGGGTCGGCTAACTATGGCTACACCTTC. Its translation: CASSGDREGSANYGYTF.

The chain combines TRBV27 with TRBJ2-7; no reliable D call. Germline lookup yields CDR1 MNHEY and CDR2 SMNVEV (reference sequence). The CDR3 extends over 11 amino acids. Trimming left V 8 bases short and J 3 bases short, with 8 bases between. For the CDR3, the DNA is TGTGCCAGCGGATCGGGCTACGAGCAGTACTTC. Protein: CASGSGYEQYF.

This clone was recorded once. This sequence joins TRBV7-9 and TRBJ1-4, with TRBD1 matching over 9 bases. This CDR3 is built from 14 residues. With V trimmed by 5 bases and J by 4 bases, 2 bases remained unmatched. The germline V gene encodes CDR1 SEHNR and CDR2 FQNEAQ (reference sequence). The CDR3 sequence is CASSTTGGNEKLFF. The CDR3 DNA follows: TGTGCCAGCAGCACGACAGGGGGTAATGAAAAACTGTTTTTT.

This clone was seen once. The chain uses TRBV28 and TRBJ2-5, with D possibly being TRBD2 (5 bases). Germline CDR1 is MDHEN and CDR2 is SYDVKM. This CDR3 comprises 14 residues. Trimming removed 6 bases at V and 3 bases at J, with 14 bases between. The DNA for the CDR3 is TGTGCCAGCAGGCCTCCTGGGAGTAAAGAGACCCAGTACTTC. It is translated as CASRPPGSKETQYF. Full variable domain (missing parts from reference TRBV28 and TRBJ2-5): DVKVTQSSRYLVKRTGEKVFLECVQDMDHENMFWYRQDPGLGLRLIYFSYDVKMKEKGDIPEGYSVSREKKERFSLILESASTNQTSMYLCASRPPGSKETQYFGPGTRLLVL.

The chain employs TRBV6-5 and TRBJ2-7; 12 nucleotides align to TRBD1. CDR3 length equals 15 residues. CDR1 and CDR2 (germline): MNHEY, SVGAGI. V shed 5 bases and J 2 bases; nucleotides not matched to a gene: 4. The CDR3: CASSHGTGGTYEQYF. In nucleotides, the CDR3 is TGTGCCAGCAGTCATGGGACAGGGGGCACCTACGAGCAGTACTTC.

As DNA, the CDR3 is TGTGCCAGCAGCCCATTACACGACAGTGAAGCTTTCTTT. As protein: CASSPLHDSEAFF. This chain joins TRBV3-1 (or the pseudogene TRBV3-2) and TRBJ1-1; perhaps TRBD1 as D (5 bases). Trimming removed 4 bases at V and 7 bases at J, with 13 bases between. CDR3 length: 13 residues. The germline V gene encodes CDR1 LGHDT and CDR2 YNNKEL (reference sequence).

The chain joins TRBV12-3 or TRBV12-4 to TRBJ2-2; D unresolved. The CDR3 is 13 residues long. The V end lost 6 bases, the J end lost 0 bases, and 5 bases lay between the germline ends. The CDR3 bases are TGTGCCAGCAGCAGGACGAACACCGGGGAGCTGTTTTTT. This sequence encodes CASSRTNTGELFF.

V and J are TRBV19 and TRBJ2-7, with a tentative D call TRBD1 (5 bases). CDR3 size: 15 residues. V was pared by 1 base and J by 1 base, with 11 bases between. CDR1 is LNHDA and CDR2 is SQIVND in the germline V gene (reference sequence). CDR3 sequence reads: CASSIAQGSSYEQYF. CDR3 in DNA: TGTGCCAGTAGTATAGCGCAGGGTAGTTCCTACGAGCAGTACTTC.

The chain is built from TRBV2 and TRBJ2-2; TRBD1 agrees at 8 bases. Germline lookup yields CDR1 SNHLY and CDR2 FYNNEI. This CDR3 comprises 15 residues. Trimming at V came to 6 bases and at J to 4 bases, leaving 7 bases not matched to a gene. In nucleotides, the CDR3 is TGTGCCAGCAGCCGCGACAGGGGATCCACCGGGGAGCTGTTTTTT. Residues: CASSRDRGSTGELFF.

V gene TRBV16 combines with J gene TRBJ1-1; the D gene is possibly TRBD1 (6 bases). This CDR3 is 15 amino acids long. Trimming took off 2 bases at V and 5 bases at J, with 15 bases between the two ends. Germline CDR1 and CDR2: KGHSY and FQNENV. The CDR3 reads CASSQQTGWSTEAFF. CDR3 DNA: TGTGCCAGCAGCCAACAGACAGGATGGTCGACTGAAGCTTTCTTT.

The chain employs TRBV7-2 and TRBJ2-1, with D possibly matching TRBD1 (5 bases). This CDR3 contains 16 residues. Germline CDR1 is SGHTA and CDR2 is FQGNSA. Trimming removed 4 bases at V and 7 bases at J, with 20 bases between. CDR3: CASSSRQTLVGNEQFF. As DNA, the CDR3 is TGTGCCAGCAGCTCCAGACAGACCCTCGTCGGGAATGAGCAGTTCTTC.

A single count supports this clone. The rearrangement links TRBV5-4 to TRBJ2-1, with 9 bases fitting TRBD2. The V and J ends lost 0 bases and 6 bases, in that order; junction bases with no gene match: 10. This CDR3 region has 17 residues. Germline CDR1 SGHNT, CDR2 YYREEE (reference sequence). The DNA for the CDR3 is TGTGCCAGCAGCTTGGGTGGGGCTAGCGGGGATTTCAATGAGCAGTTCTTC. It yields the protein CASSLGGASGDFNEQFF.

With respect to this clone: This CDR3 is also generated by other DNA sequences in the sample. This sequence joins TRBV29-1 and TRBJ1-1; possibly TRBD1 for D (6 bases). This CDR3 has 12 amino acids. Trimming shortened V by 4 bases and J by 1 base, and 7 bases separated the two germline ends. Germline-derived CDR1 and CDR2 are SQVTM and ANQGSEA. The CDR3 DNA is TGCAGCGTTGCACAGGGGAACACTGAAGCTTTCTTT. It translates to CSVAQGNTEAFF.